The clone carrying this TCR beta chain was observed a few times. Its antigen is not identified. This sample is part of a study of T cells in Graves' hyperthyroidism and ophthalmopathy. Notes on the study in general: Model output signaled ophthalmopathy a median 6.5 months ahead of onset. Using 13 V-J features, a model discriminated ophthalmopathy from stable hyperthyroidism.

If no ophthalmopathy progression occurred within 18 months, Graves' hyperthyroidism was stable. The PBMCs were sourced from fresh peripheral blood (approximately 9 ml). Amplification of TCR beta CDR3 regions used RNA as the template. Researchers ran a first-round RT-PCR on the TCR CDR3 using the HTBI primer set. TCRdb processed the multiplex PCR reads anew with MiXCR; each CDR3 protein has one entry. The sample has hundreds of thousands of distinct CDR3 sequences, about a sixth seen once. Germline V gene sequence: CDR1 LNHNV, CDR2 YYDKDF (reference sequence). Trimming stripped 0 bases from V and 3 bases from J, with 18 bases between. This CDR3 is 18 amino acids long.

The chain joins TRBV15 to TRBJ1-5, with a weak D call TRBD1 (6 bases). This clonotype was sampled from a woman between 18 and 29 years old with Graves' hyperthyroidism. The sample consisted of blood. The CDR3 loop reads CATSRDGPGQGNNQPQHF. CDR3 in DNA: TGTGCCACCAGCAGAGATGGGCCCGGGCAGGGGAACAATCAGCCCCAGCATTTT.